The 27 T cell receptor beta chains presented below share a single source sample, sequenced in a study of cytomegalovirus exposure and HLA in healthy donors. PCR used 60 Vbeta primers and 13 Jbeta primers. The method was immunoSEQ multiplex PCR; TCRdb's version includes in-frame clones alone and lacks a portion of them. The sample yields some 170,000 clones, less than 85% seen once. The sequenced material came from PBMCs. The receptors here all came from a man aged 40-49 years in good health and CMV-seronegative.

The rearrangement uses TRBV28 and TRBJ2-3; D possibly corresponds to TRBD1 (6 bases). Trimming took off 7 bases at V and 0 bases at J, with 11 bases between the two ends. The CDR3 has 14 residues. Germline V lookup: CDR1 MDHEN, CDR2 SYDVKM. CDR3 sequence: CASIRGGSTDTQYF. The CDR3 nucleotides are TGTGCCAGCATAAGAGGGGGTAGCACAGATACGCAGTATTTT. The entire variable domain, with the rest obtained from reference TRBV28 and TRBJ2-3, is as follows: DVKVTQSSRYLVKRTGEKVFLECVQDMDHENMFWYRQDPGLGLRLIYFSYDVKMKEKGDIPEGYSVSREKKERFSLILESASTNQTSMYLCASIRGGSTDTQYFGPGTRLTVL.

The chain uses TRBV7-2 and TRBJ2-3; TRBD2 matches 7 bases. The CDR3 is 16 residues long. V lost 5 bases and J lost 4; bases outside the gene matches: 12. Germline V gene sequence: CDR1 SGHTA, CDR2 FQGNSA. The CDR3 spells CASSPRVAGLPDTQYF. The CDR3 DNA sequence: TGTGCCAGCAGCCCCAGGGTAGCGGGCCTACCAGATACGCAGTATTTT.

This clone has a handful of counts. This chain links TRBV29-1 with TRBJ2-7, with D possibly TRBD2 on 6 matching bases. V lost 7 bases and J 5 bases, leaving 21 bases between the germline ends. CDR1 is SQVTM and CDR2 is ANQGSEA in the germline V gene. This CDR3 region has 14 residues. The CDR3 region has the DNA TGCAGCGGGAGGGTAGGGGTGGAGTCCCACGAGCAGTACTTC. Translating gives CSGRVGVESHEQYF.

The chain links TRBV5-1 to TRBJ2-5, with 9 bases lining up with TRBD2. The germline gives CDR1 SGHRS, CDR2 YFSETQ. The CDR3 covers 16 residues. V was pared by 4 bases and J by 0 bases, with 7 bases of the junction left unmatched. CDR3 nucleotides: TGCGCCAGCAGCCCCAGACTAGCGGAGAACCAAGAGACCCAGTACTTC. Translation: CASSPRLAENQETQYF.

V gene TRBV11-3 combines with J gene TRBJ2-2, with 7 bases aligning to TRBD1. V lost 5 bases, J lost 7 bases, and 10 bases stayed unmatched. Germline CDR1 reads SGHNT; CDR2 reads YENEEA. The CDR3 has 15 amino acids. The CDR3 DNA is TGTGCCAGCAGCCTCGTGGCAGGGGGTGGCGGGGAGCTGTTTTTT. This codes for CASSLVAGGGGELFF.

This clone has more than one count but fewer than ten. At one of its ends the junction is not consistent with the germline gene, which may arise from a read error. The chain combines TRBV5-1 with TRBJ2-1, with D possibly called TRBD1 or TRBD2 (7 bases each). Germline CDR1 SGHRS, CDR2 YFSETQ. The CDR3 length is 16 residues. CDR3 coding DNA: TGCGCCAGCAGGTTGGGGGGGACAGACAGTTACAATGAGCAGTTCTTC. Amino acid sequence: CASRLGGTDSYNEQFF.

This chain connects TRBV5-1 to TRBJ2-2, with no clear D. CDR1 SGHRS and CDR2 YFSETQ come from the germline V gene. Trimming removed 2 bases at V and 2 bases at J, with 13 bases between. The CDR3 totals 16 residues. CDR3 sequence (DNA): TGCGCCAGCAGCTTAAGCAATGTGAGAAACACCGGGGAGCTGTTTTTT. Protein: CASSLSNVRNTGELFF. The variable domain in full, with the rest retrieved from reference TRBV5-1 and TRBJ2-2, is KAGVTQTPRYLIKTRGQQVTLSCSPISGHRSVSWYQQTPGQGLQFLFEYFSETQRNKGNFPGRFSGRQFSNSRSEMNVSTLELGDSALYLCASSLSNVRNTGELFFGEGSRLTVL.

The CDR3 DNA sequence: TGTGCCAGCAGCCTCGCGACAGGGAATGGAATGAACACTGAAGCTTTCTTT. Protein sequence: CASSLATGNGMNTEAFF. The chain recombines TRBV7-9 with TRBJ1-1; 7 bases are a match to TRBD1. The germline V gene encodes CDR1 SEHNR and CDR2 FQNEAQ (reference sequence). The trim removed 5 bases at V and 0 bases at J, leaving 12 bases unmatched. This CDR3 spans 17 amino acids.

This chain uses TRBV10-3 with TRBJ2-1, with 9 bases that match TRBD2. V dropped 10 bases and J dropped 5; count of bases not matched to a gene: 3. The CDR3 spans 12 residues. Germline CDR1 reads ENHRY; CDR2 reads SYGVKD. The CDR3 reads CATRLADNEQFF. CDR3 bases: TGTGCCACCAGACTAGCGGACAATGAGCAGTTCTTC.

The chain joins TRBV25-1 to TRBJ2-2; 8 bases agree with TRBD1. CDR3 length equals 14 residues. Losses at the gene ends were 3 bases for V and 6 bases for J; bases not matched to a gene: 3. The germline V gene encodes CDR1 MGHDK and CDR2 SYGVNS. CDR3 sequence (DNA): TGTGCCAGCAGTGACTCAGGGGGCCCCGGGGAGCTGTTTTTT. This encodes CASSDSGGPGELFF.

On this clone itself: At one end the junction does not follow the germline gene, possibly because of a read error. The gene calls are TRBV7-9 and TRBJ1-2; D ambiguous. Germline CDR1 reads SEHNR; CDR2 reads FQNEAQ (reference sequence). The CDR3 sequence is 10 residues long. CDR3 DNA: TGTGCCAGCAGCTTAGGTCGGGCGGGATTC. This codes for CASSLGRAGF.

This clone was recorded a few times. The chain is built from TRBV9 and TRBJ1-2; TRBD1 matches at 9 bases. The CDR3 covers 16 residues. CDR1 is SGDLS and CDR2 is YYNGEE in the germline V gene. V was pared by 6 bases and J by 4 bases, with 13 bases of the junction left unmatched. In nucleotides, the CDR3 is TGTGCCAGCATCGGGGGGGGGACAGGGTCGGTCTATGGCTACACCTTC. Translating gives CASIGGGTGSVYGYTF.

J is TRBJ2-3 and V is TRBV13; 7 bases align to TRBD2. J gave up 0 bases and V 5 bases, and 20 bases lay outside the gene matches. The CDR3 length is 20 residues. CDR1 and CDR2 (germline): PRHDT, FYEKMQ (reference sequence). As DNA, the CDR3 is TGTGCCAGCAGCCCCGAGGAGGCTAGCGGAATTCATTCTAGCACAGATACGCAGTATTTT. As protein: CASSPEEASGIHSSTDTQYF.

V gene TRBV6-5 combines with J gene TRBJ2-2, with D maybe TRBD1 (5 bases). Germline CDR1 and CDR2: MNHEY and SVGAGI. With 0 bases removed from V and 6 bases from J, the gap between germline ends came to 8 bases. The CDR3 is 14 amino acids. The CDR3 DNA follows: TGTGCCAGCAGTTACTCGGCAGGGCCCGGGGAGCTGTTTTTT. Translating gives CASSYSAGPGELFF.

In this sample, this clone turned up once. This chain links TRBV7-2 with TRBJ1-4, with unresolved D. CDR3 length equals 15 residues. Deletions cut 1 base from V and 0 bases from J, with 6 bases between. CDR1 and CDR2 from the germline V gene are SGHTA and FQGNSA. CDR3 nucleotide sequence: TGTGCCAGCAGCTTAGTTCGGGCAACTAATGAAAAACTGTTTTTT. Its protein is CASSLVRATNEKLFF.

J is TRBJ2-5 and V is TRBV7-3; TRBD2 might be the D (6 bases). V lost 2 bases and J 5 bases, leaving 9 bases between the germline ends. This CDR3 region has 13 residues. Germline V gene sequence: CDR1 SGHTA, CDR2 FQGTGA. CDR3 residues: CASSLSGRETQYF. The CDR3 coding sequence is TGTGCCAGCAGCTTATCTGGGAGGGAGACCCAGTACTTC.

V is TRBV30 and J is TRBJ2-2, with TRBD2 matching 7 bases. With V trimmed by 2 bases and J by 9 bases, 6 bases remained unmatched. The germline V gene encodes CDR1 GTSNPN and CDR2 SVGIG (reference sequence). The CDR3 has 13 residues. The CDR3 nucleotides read TGTGCCTGGAGTTGGGGGGGGGAACGGGAGCTGTTTTTT. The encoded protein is CAWSWGGERELFF.

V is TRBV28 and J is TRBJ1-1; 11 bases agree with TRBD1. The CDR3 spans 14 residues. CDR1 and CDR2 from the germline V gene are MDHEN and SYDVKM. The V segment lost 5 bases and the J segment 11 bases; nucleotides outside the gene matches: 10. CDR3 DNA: TGTGCCAGCAGTCACCAGGACAGGGGGCAAGGGGCTTTCTTT. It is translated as CASSHQDRGQGAFF. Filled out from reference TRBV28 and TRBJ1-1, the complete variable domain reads DVKVTQSSRYLVKRTGEKVFLECVQDMDHENMFWYRQDPGLGLRLIYFSYDVKMKEKGDIPEGYSVSREKKERFSLILESASTNQTSMYLCASSHQDRGQGAFFGQGTRLTVV.

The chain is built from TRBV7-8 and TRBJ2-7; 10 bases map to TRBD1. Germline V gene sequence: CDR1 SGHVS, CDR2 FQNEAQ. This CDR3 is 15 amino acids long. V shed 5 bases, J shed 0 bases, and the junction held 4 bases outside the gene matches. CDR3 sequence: CASSPRDRGSYEQYF. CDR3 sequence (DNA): TGTGCCAGCAGCCCCCGGGACAGGGGCTCCTACGAGCAGTACTTC. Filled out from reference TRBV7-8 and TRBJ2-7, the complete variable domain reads GAGVSQSPRYKVAKRGQDVALRCDPISGHVSLFWYQQALGQGPEFLTYFQNEAQLDKSGLPSDRFFAERPEGSVSTLKIQRTQQEDSAVYLCASSPRDRGSYEQYFGPGTRLTVT.

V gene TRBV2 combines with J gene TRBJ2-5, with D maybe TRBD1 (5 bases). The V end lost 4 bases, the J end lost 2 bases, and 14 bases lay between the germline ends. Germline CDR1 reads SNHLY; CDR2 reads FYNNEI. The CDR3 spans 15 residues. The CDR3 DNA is TGTGCCAGCAGTGCCGGGCCAGGGCTTCAAGAGACCCAGTACTTC. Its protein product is CASSAGPGLQETQYF.

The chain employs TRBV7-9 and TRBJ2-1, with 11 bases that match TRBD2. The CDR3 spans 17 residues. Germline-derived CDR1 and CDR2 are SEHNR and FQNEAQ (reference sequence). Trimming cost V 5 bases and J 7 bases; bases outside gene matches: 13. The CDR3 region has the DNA TGTGCCAGCAGCCCGATAGGGGTCACTAGCGGGGGAAATGAGCAGTTCTTC. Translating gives CASSPIGVTSGGNEQFF.

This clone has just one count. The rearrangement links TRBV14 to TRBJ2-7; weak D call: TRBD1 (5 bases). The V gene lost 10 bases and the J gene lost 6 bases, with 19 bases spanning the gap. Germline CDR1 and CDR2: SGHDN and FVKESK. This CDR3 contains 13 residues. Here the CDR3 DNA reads TGTGCCAACACCACCTCAGGGTCCGGCGAGCAGTACTTC. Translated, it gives CANTTSGSGEQYF.

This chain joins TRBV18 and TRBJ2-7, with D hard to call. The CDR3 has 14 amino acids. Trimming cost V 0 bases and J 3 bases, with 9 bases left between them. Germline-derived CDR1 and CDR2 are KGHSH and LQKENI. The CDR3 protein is CASSPPGSLYEQYF. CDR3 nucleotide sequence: TGTGCCAGCTCACCACCGGGCAGTCTCTACGAGCAGTACTTC.

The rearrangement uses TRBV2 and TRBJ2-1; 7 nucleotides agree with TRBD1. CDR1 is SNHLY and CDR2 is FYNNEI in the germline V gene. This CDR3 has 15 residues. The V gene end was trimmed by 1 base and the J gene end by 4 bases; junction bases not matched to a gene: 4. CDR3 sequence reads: CASSEGGRGYNEQFF. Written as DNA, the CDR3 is TGTGCCAGCAGTGAAGGGGGCAGGGGGTACAATGAGCAGTTCTTC.

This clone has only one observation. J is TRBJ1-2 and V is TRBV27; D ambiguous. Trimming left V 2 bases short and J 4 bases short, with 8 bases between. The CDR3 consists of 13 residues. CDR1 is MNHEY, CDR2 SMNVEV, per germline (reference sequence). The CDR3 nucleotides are TGTGCCAGCAGTTTAAACTCAGGCTATGGCTACACCTTC. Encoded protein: CASSLNSGYGYTF.

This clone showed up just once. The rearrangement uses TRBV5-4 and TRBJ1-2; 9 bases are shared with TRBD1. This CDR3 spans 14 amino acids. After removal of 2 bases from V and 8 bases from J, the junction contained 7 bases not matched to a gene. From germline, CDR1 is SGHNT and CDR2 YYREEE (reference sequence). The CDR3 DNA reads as TGTGCCAGCAGCTTCGACAGGGGGGCTATGGGCTACACCTTC. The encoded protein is CASSFDRGAMGYTF.

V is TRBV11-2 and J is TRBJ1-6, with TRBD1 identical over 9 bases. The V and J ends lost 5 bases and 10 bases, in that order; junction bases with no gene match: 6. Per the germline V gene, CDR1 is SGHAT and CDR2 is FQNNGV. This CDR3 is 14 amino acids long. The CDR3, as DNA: TGTGCCAGCAGCATGGGACAGGGAGGATCACCCCTCCACTTT. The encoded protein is CASSMGQGGSPLHF. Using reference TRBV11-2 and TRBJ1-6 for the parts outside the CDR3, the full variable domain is EAGVAQSPRYKIIEKRQSVAFWCNPISGHATLYWYQQILGQGPKLLIQFQNNGVVDDSQLPKDRFSAERLKGVDSTLKIQPAKLEDSAVYLCASSMGQGGSPLHFGNGTRLTVT.